This T cell receptor (beta chain) derives from a study of T cell responses to AZD1222 COVID-19 vaccine. Overall study results and limits: Epitopes outside B.1.351 and B.1.1.7 mutated regions reportedly drew nearly half of spike TCRs. Donors were largely white British and mainly female; clonal diversity was possibly underestimated. At 160-218 and 743-854, vaccine-associated CD4 TCRs were dominant, and they spanned spike. Repertoires were obtained only post-peak T cell response.

Details on this clone: Its antigen remains unidentified.

CDR3 length: 15 residues. With 6 bases clipped from V and 5 bases from J, the junction kept 11 bases outside the gene matches. Germline loops: CDR1 SNHLY, CDR2 FYNNEI. The assay was immunoSEQ multiplex PCR, and TCRdb's table has in-frame clones only and misses some. The sample carries some 150,000 clones, approximately 89% recorded once. The TCR originated in an adult in good health. The gene calls are TRBV2 and TRBJ1-2; TRBD1 matches 8 bases. Here the sequenced sample was peripheral blood, taken on day 0 of AZD1222 vaccination. This CDR3 is CASRSIRGRRYGYTF. The DNA of the CDR3 is TGTGCCAGCAGGTCAATCAGGGGGCGCAGGTATGGCTACACCTTC.